The entry that follows covers one T cell receptor (beta chain) sequence. Its cognate antigen is unknown. The sample belongs to a study of shared clonotypes between healthy human individuals. Across the whole study: Aged between 18 and 49, the donors were two women and three men.

This was a deep-level run. The assay was immunoSEQ multiplex PCR, and TCRdb's table has in-frame clones only and misses some. The sample consists of more than 850,000 clones, about 80% of them appearing once. Overall study results and limits: Memory subsets had estimated richness that was generally smaller than that of naive subsets. All-four-donor shared clonotypes had higher generation probabilities than non-shared clonotypes did.

The CDR3 is 13 amino acids. Trimming cost V 1 base and J 5 bases, with 9 bases left between them. Germline values: CDR1 SGHAT, CDR2 FQNNGV. This rearrangement joins TRBV11-2 to TRBJ2-7; possibly TRBD2 for D (6 bases). The sequencing input was memory CD4+ T cells from PBMCs. Documented subset: CD45RA-negative fraction. The receptor was isolated from a man between 18 and 29 years old in good health. Some clones in this sample may be carry-over from other donors' samples. The CDR3 reads CASSLGGEDEQYF. Here the CDR3 DNA reads TGTGCCAGCAGCTTAGGGGGGGAGGACGAGCAGTACTTC.